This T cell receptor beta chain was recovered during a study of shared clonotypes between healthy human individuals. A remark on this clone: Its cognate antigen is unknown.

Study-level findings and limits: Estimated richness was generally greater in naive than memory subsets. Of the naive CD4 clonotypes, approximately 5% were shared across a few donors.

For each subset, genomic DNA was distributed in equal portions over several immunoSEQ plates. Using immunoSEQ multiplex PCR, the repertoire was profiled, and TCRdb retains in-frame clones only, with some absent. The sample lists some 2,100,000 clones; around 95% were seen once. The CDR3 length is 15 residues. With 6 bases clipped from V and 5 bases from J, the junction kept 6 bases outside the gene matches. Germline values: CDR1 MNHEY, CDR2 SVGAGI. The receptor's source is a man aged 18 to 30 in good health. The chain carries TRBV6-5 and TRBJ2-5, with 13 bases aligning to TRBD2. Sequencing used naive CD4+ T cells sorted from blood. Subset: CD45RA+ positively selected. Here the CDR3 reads CASSPGTSGKETQYF. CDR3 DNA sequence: TGTGCCAGCAGCCCCGGGACTAGCGGGAAGGAGACCCAGTACTTC.